This T cell receptor beta chain is from a study of blood T cell repertoires in COVID-19. As for the study in general: PBMCs, B-cell-depleted T cells, or T cells provided the cDNA or gDNA that made up the material.

This clone appeared many times. Looked up from germline, CDR1 is SGDLS and CDR2 is YYNGEE. Trimming removed 4 bases from V and 5 bases from J, with 13 bases in between. This CDR3 comprises 14 residues. Only in-frame clones appear in the TCRdb table, and some are missing; sequencing was by immunoSEQ multiplex PCR. The sample carries roughly 140,000 clones, more than 75% recorded once. The sequencing input was peripheral blood. The TCR originated in an older woman with COVID-19, enrolled during active disease. This chain connects TRBV9 to TRBJ1-5; D is unclear. CDR3 sequence: CASSSQVADQPQHF. The CDR3 coding sequence is TGTGCCAGCAGCTCCCAAGTAGCGGATCAGCCCCAGCATTTT.